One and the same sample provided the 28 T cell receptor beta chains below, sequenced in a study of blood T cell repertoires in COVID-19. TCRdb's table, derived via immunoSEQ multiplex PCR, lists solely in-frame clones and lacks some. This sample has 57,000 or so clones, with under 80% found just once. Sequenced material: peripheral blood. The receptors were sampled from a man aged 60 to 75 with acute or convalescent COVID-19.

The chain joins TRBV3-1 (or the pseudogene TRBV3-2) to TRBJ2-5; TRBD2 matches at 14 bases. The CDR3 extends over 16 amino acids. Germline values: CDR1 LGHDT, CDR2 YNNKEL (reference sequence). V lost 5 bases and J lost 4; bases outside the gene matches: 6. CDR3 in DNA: TGTGCCAGCAGCGGGACTAGCGGGAGAGTCGGAGAGACCCAGTACTTC. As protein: CASSGTSGRVGETQYF.

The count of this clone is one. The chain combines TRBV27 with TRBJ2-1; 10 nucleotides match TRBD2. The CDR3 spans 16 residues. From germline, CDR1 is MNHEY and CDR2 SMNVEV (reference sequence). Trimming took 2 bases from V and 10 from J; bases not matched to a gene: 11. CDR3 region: CASSLRLAGDSWEQFF. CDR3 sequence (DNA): TGTGCCAGCAGTTTAAGGCTAGCGGGAGACTCTTGGGAGCAGTTCTTC.

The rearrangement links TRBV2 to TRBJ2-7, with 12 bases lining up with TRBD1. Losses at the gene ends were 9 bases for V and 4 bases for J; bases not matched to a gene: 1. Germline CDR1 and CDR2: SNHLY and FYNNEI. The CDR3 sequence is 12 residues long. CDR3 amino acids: CARGQGAYEQYF. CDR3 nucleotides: TGTGCCAGGGGACAGGGGGCTTACGAGCAGTACTTC.

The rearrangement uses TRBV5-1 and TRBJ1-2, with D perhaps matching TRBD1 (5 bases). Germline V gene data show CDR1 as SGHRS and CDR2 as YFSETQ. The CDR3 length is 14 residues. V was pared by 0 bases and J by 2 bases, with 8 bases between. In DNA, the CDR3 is TGCGCCAGCAGCTTGGTGCCAGGGAACTATGGCTACACCTTC. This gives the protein CASSLVPGNYGYTF.

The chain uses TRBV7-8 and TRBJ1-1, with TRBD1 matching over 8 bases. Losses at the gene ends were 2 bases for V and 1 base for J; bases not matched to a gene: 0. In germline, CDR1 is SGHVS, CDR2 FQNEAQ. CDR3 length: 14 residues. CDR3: CASSLQGANTEAFF. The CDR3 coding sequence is TGTGCCAGCAGCTTACAGGGGGCGAACACTGAAGCTTTCTTT. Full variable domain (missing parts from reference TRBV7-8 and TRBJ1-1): GAGVSQSPRYKVAKRGQDVALRCDPISGHVSLFWYQQALGQGPEFLTYFQNEAQLDKSGLPSDRFFAERPEGSVSTLKIQRTQQEDSAVYLCASSLQGANTEAFFGQGTRLTVV.

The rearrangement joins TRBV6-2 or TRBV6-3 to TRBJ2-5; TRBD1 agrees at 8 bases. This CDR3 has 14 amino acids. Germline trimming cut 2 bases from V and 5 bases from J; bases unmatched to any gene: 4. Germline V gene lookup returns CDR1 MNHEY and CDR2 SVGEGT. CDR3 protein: CASSYRTGWETQYF. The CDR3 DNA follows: TGTGCCAGCAGTTACAGGACAGGGTGGGAGACCCAGTACTTC.

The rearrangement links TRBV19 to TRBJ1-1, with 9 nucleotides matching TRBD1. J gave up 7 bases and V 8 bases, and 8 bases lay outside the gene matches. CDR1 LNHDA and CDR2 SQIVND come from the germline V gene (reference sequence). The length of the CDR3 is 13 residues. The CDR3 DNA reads TGTGCCAGTGGGGGACAGGGAGTTCGTGAAGCTTTCTTT. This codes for CASGGQGVREAFF.

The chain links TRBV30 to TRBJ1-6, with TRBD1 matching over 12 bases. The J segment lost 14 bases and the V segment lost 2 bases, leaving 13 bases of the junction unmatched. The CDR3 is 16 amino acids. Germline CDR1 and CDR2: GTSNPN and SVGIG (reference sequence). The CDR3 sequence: CAWSSTRGQGARSLHF. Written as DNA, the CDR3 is TGTGCCTGGAGTAGCACCCGGGGACAGGGGGCGCGATCCCTCCACTTT.

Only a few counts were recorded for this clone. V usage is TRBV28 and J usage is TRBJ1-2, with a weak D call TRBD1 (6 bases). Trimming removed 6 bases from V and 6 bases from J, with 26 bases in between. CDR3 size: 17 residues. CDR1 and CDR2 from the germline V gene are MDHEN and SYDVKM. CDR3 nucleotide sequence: TGTGCCAGCAGGGCCTCCCCCGGGACACGGAACGCGCATGGCTACACCTTC. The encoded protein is CASRASPGTRNAHGYTF.

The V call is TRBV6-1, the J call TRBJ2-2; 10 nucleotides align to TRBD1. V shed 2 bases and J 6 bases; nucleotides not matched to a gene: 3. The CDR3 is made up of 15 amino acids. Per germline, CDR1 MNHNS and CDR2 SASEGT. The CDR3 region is CASSERTGGSGELFF. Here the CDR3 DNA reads TGTGCCAGCAGTGAAAGGACAGGGGGATCCGGGGAGCTGTTTTTT.

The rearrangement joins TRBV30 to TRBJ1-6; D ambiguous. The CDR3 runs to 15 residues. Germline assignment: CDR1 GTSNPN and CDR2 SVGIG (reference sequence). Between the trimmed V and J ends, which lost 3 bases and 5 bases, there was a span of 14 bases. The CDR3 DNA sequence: TGTGCCTGGAGACCCCCGGGAGCTAATAATTCACCCCTCCACTTT. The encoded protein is CAWRPPGANNSPLHF.

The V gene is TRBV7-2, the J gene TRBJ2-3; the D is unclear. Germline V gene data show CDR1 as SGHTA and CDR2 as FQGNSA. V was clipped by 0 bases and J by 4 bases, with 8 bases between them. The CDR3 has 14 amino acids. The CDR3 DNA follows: TGTGCCAGCAGCTTAGCGATCCGGGCAGATACGCAGTATTTT. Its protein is CASSLAIRADTQYF.

CDR3 coding DNA: TGTGCCAGCAGCGTAGGAGGGAGACAAGAGACCCAGTACTTC. As protein: CASSVGGRQETQYF. The chain uses TRBV9 and TRBJ2-5; D is perhaps TRBD2 (5 bases). CDR3 length: 14 amino acids. Trimming took 0 bases from V and 2 from J, leaving 8 bases between them. Germline assignment: CDR1 SGDLS and CDR2 YYNGEE.

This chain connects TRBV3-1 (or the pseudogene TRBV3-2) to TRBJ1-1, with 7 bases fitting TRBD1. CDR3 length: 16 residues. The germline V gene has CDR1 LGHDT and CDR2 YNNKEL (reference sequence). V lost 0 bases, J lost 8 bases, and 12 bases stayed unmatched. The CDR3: CASSQDSLQGFSEAFF. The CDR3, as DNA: TGTGCCAGCAGCCAAGACTCCTTACAGGGGTTCTCCGAAGCTTTCTTT.

Here the CDR3 DNA reads TGTGCCACCGAGGGACTTCGCTACGAGCAGTACTTC. Its translation is CATEGLRYEQYF. This rearrangement joins TRBV24-1 to TRBJ2-7, with a tentative D call TRBD2 (6 bases). The CDR3 is 12 residues long. CDR1 and CDR2 from the germline V gene are KGHDR and SFDVKD. V lost 9 bases, J lost 3 bases, and 11 bases lay in between.

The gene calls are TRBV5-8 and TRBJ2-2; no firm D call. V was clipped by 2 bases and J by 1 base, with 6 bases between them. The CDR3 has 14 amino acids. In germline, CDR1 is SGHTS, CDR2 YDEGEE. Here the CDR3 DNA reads TGTGCCAGCAGCTTTAGCCGGAACACCGGGGAGCTGTTTTTT. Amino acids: CASSFSRNTGELFF.

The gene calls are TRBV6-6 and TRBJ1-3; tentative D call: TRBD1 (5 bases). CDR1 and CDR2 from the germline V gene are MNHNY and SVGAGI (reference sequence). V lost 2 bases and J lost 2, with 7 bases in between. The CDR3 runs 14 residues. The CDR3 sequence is CASSYGRAGNTIYF. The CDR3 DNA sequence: TGTGCCAGCAGTTACGGCAGGGCTGGAAACACCATATATTTT.

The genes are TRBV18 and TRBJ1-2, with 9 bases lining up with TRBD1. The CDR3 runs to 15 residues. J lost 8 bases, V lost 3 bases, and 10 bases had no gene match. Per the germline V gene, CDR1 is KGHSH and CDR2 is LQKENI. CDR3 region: CASSPTGTGKDGYTF. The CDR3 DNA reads TGTGCCAGCTCACCTACCGGGACAGGGAAGGACGGCTACACCTTC.

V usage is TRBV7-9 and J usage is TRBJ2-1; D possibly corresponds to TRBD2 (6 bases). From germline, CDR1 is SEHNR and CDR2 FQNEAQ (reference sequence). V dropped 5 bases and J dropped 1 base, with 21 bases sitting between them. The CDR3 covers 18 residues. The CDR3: CASSPDLVPAGSYNEQFF. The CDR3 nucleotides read TGTGCCAGCAGCCCGGACCTGGTCCCGGCGGGATCCTACAATGAGCAGTTCTTC.

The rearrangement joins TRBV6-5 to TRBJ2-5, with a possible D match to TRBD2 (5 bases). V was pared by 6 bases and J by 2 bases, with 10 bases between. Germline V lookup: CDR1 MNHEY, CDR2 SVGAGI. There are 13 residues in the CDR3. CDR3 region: CASSRTRQETQYF. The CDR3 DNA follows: TGTGCCAGCAGCCGGACTCGTCAAGAGACCCAGTACTTC.

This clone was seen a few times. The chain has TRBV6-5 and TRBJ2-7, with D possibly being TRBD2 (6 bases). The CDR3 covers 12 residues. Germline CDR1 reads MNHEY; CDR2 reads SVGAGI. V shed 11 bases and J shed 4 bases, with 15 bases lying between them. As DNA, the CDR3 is TGTGCCGCCATGGGGGGTCCTTACGAGCAGTACTTC. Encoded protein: CAAMGGPYEQYF.

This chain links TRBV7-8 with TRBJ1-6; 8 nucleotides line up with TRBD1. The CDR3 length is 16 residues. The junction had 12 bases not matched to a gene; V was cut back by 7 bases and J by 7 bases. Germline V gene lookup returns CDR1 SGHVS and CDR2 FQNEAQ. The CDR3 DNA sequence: TGTGCCAGCAAGATGTGGACAGGGTCTACAAATTCACCCCTCCACTTT. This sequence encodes CASKMWTGSTNSPLHF.

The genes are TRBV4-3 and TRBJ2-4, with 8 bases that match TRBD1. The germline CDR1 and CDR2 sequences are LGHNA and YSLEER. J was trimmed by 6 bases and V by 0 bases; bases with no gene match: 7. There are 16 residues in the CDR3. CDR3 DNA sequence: TGCGCCAGCAGCCAAGATAAGGACAGGGCTAGAAACATTCAGTACTTC. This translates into CASSQDKDRARNIQYF.

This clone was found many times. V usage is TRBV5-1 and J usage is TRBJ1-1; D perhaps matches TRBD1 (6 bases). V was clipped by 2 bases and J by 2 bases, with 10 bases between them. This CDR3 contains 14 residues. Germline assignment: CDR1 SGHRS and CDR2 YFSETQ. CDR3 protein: CASSFGRGNTEAFF. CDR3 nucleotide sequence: TGCGCCAGCAGCTTTGGCAGGGGAAACACTGAAGCTTTCTTT.

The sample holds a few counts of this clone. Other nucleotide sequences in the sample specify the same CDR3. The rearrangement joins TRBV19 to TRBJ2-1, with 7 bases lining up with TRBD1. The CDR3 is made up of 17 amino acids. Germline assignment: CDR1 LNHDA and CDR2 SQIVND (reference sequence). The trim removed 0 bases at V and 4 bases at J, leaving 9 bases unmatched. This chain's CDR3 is CASSIDRATGDYNEQFF. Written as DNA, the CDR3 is TGTGCCAGTAGTATAGATCGAGCTACAGGGGATTACAATGAGCAGTTCTTC.

The CDR3 bases are TGTGCCAGTAGTACACTGACAGGAGGCTACGAGCAGTACTTC. Protein sequence: CASSTLTGGYEQYF. V usage is TRBV19 and J usage is TRBJ2-7; D possibly corresponds to TRBD1 (6 bases). The CDR3 consists of 14 residues. CDR1 and CDR2 from the germline V gene are LNHDA and SQIVND (reference sequence). Trimming left V 4 bases short and J 3 bases short, with 13 bases between.

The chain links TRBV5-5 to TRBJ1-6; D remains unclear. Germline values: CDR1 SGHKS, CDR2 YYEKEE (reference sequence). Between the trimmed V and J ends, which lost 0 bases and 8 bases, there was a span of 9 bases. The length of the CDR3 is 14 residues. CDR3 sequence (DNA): TGTGCCAGCAGCTTGGGACTCGATCATTCACCCCTCCACTTT. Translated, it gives CASSLGLDHSPLHF.

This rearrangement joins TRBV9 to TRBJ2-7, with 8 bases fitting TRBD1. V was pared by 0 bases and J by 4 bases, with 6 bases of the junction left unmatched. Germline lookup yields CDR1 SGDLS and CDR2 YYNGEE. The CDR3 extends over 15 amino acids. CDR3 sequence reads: CASSVAQGARYEQYF. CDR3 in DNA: TGTGCCAGCAGCGTAGCGCAGGGGGCGCGTTACGAGCAGTACTTC.